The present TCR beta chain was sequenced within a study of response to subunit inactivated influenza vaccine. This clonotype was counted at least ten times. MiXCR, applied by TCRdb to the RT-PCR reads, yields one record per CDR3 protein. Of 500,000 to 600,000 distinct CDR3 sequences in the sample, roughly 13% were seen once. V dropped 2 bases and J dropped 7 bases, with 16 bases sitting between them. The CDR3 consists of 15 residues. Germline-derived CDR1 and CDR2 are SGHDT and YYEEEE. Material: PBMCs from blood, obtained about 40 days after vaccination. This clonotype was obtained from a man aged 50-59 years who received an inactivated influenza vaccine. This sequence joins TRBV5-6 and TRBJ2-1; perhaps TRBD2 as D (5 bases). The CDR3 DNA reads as TGTGCCAGCAGCTTTAACGTTCTAGCACGAAATGAGCAGTTCTTC. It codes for CASSFNVLARNEQFF.